The 13 T cell receptor beta chains presented below share a single source sample, sequenced in a study of T cells in Graves' hyperthyroidism and ophthalmopathy. The TCR beta CDR3 regions underwent amplification using RNA transcripts as the source. The TCR CDR3 first-round RT-PCR relied on the HTBI primer set. TCRdb re-called the multiplex PCR reads with MiXCR, one entry per CDR3 protein. The sample has some 370,000 distinct CDR3 sequences, approximately 18% seen once. Sequenced input: blood. The source of these receptors is a woman younger than 45 with Graves' hyperthyroidism that later progressed to Graves' ophthalmopathy.

This clonotype was seen repeatedly, ten times or more. Written as DNA, the CDR3 is TGTGCCACCAGCAGAGAGACAGGCTATGGCTACACCTTC. Its protein is CATSRETGYGYTF. The chain combines TRBV15 with TRBJ1-2, with TRBD1 as a possible D gene (6 bases). The CDR3 runs to 13 residues. V lost 0 bases, J lost 4 bases, and 6 bases lay in between. CDR1 is LNHNV and CDR2 is YYDKDF in the germline V gene (reference sequence).

The gene calls are TRBV19 and TRBJ2-1; unclear D gene. Germline V gene data show CDR1 as LNHDA and CDR2 as SQIVND (reference sequence). Trimming removed 5 bases from V and 4 bases from J, with 6 bases in between. This CDR3 has 12 amino acids. The CDR3: CASSQEYNEQFF. The DNA of the CDR3 is TGTGCCAGTAGTCAGGAATACAATGAGCAGTTCTTC.

Many counts were recorded for this clonotype. V usage is TRBV2 and J usage is TRBJ1-2; D is uncertain. Germline assignment: CDR1 SNHLY and CDR2 FYNNEI. The CDR3 runs to 10 residues. V lost 10 bases and J lost 6, with 9 bases in between. The CDR3 reads CATEGNGYTF. The CDR3 DNA is TGTGCCACCGAAGGTAATGGCTACACCTTC.

This clonotype was detected a few times. The rearrangement joins TRBV9 to TRBJ1-3; 8 bases line up with TRBD1. With V trimmed by 4 bases and J by 4 bases, 10 bases remained unmatched. This CDR3 is 16 amino acids long. CDR1 and CDR2 from the germline V gene are SGDLS and YYNGEE. The CDR3 DNA sequence: TGTGCCAGCAGCCCAGAGCAGGGGGCGAAAGGAAACACCATATATTTT. Encoded protein: CASSPEQGAKGNTIYF.

In this sample, this clonotype turned up many times. The rearrangement links TRBV13 to TRBJ2-3; 7 nucleotides align to TRBD1. With 3 bases clipped from V and 2 bases from J, the junction kept 2 bases outside the gene matches. The CDR3 totals 14 residues. Germline V lookup: CDR1 PRHDT, CDR2 FYEKMQ (reference sequence). The CDR3 here is CASSLGQITDTQYF. The CDR3 DNA reads TGTGCCAGCAGCTTGGGACAGATCACAGATACGCAGTATTTT.

This clonotype has a handful of counts. V is TRBV7-9 and J is TRBJ1-2, with 9 bases aligning to TRBD1. This CDR3 is 13 amino acids long. Trimming at V came to 4 bases and at J to 6 bases, leaving 3 bases not matched to a gene. Germline lookup yields CDR1 SEHNR and CDR2 FQNEAQ (reference sequence). Here the CDR3 DNA reads TGTGCCAGCAGCTCGGGACAGGGCCATGGCTACACCTTC. The encoded protein is CASSSGQGHGYTF. The entire variable domain, with the rest obtained from reference TRBV7-9 and TRBJ1-2, is as follows: DTGVSQNPRHKITKRGQNVTFRCDPISEHNRLYWYRQTLGQGPEFLTYFQNEAQLEKSRLLSDRFSAERPKGSFSTLEIQRTEQGDSAMYLCASSSGQGHGYTFGSGTRLTVV.

This clonotype was detected only a few times. CDR3 DNA: TGCGCCAGCAGCTTGGGACTAGCGGGTACTCACTACGAGCAGTACTTC. Translating it yields CASSLGLAGTHYEQYF. The chain employs TRBV5-1 and TRBJ2-7; the match to TRBD2 covers 10 bases. V dropped 0 bases and J dropped 3; count of bases not matched to a gene: 6. This CDR3 is built from 16 residues. Germline lookup yields CDR1 SGHRS and CDR2 YFSETQ.

The chain links TRBV19 to TRBJ1-1; 9 bases fit TRBD1. The CDR3 is 16 amino acids. The V and J ends lost 4 bases and 4 bases, in that order; junction bases with no gene match: 10. Looked up from germline, CDR1 is LNHDA and CDR2 is SQIVND (reference sequence). The CDR3 region has the DNA TGTGCCAGTAGTACAACATTGACAGGGGGAGGCACTGAAGCTTTCTTT. Its translation is CASSTTLTGGGTEAFF.

This clonotype turned up a few times. The V gene is TRBV27, the J gene TRBJ2-7; 7 bases agree with TRBD1. With V trimmed by 6 bases and J by 6 bases, 14 bases remained unmatched. This CDR3 contains 15 residues. Germline V lookup: CDR1 MNHEY, CDR2 SMNVEV (reference sequence). The CDR3 coding sequence is TGTGCCAGCAGCCCCGGGACAGCCGCCTCGGGCGAGCAGTACTTC. Its translation is CASSPGTAASGEQYF.

This clonotype showed up many times. This chain uses TRBV4-1 with TRBJ2-7; D is unclear. Germline CDR1 and CDR2: MGHRA and YSYEKL. V was clipped by 1 base and J by 7 bases, with 11 bases between them. The CDR3 length is 13 residues. The CDR3 bases are TGCGCCAGCAGCCAAGGCGACTGGTTAGAGCAGTACTTC. Its protein product is CASSQGDWLEQYF.

The J gene is TRBJ2-3, the V gene TRBV27, with D uncertain. Looked up from germline, CDR1 is MNHEY and CDR2 is SMNVEV (reference sequence). V lost 7 bases, J lost 4 bases, and 12 bases lay in between. This CDR3 region has 13 residues. CDR3 amino acids: CASNVPGPDTQYF. The DNA for the CDR3 is TGTGCCAGCAACGTTCCCGGGCCAGATACGCAGTATTTT.

This clonotype was observed at least ten times. The chain has TRBV2 and TRBJ2-2, with D unclear. This CDR3 contains 13 residues. V was clipped by 8 bases and J by 2 bases, with 9 bases between them. CDR1 is SNHLY and CDR2 is FYNNEI in the germline V gene. CDR3 in DNA: TGTGCCAGCCGACACCTCAACACCGGGGAGCTGTTTTTT. It codes for CASRHLNTGELFF.

This clonotype was found many times. The chain has TRBV10-3 and TRBJ2-2; TRBD1 agrees at 8 bases. Germline V gene sequence: CDR1 ENHRY, CDR2 SYGVKD. The trim removed 2 bases at V and 1 base at J, leaving 3 bases unmatched. The CDR3 runs 16 residues. The DNA of the CDR3 is TGTGCCATCAGTGAGGTGGGGACAGGGAACACCGGGGAGCTGTTTTTT. Residues: CAISEVGTGNTGELFF.